This T cell receptor (beta chain) was found in a study of T cells after yellow fever vaccination. Study-wide context: Researchers used SMART-Seq v4 Ultra Low Input to prepare fractions that had low cell numbers. Broader study findings: At under 98% for CD4 and approximately 88% for CD8, most primary-vaccination clones showed up again after the booster. Within FACS-sorted repertoires, abundant clonotypes contaminating from the bulk population could be present. Only a minor proportion of clonotypes was detected across both CD4 and CD8 compartments.

The CDR3 has 17 residues. The germline CDR1 and CDR2 sequences are SEHNR and FQNEAQ (reference sequence). V was clipped by 2 bases and J by 1 base; unmatched bases: 8. TCRdb re-called the 5' RACE reads through MiXCR, storing one row per CDR3 protein. The sample includes approximately 550,000 distinct CDR3 sequences, about 14% seen only once; the top ten take over 13%. Remarks on this clonotype: Its antigen is unknown.

Sequences were derived from PBMCs, sampled on the day of the yellow fever booster vaccination. The sequence was obtained from a man aged 30-40 years who received the YFV17D yellow fever vaccine. V is TRBV7-9 and J is TRBJ2-3; 8 bases line up with TRBD2. The CDR3 spells CASSLPIGGGGTDTQYF. CDR3 nucleotides: TGTGCCAGCAGCTTACCAATCGGGGGGGGCGGCACAGATACGCAGTATTTT.